One and the same sample provided the 5 T cell receptor beta chains below, sequenced in a study of prognosis after radiotherapy for stage I lung cancer. Starting from genomic DNA, TCR beta CDR3 was amplified through two-round multiplex PCR. Each TRBV and TRBJ gene had its own primer in the first PCR round. MiXCR was run by TCRdb on the multiplex PCR reads, yielding one entry per CDR3 protein. The sample records more than 30,000 distinct CDR3 sequences, about 39% being singletons. Sequenced here: PBMCs, sampled before or after stereotactic body radiation therapy (not recorded which). These receptors were taken from a donor aged 50 or older with non-small cell lung cancer.

In the case of this clonotype: Germline and junction disagree at one end, which may indicate a read error. The chain employs TRBV28 and TRBJ2-3; 8 bases agree with TRBD2. Germline V gene sequence: CDR1 MDHEN, CDR2 SYDVKM. The CDR3 has 16 amino acids. CDR3 in amino acids: CASSAQLAALPHTQYF. CDR3 bases: TGTGCCAGCAGCGCCCAACTAGCGGCTCTTCCTCATACGCAATATTTT.

In its sample, this clonotype was seen many times. The rearrangement joins TRBV7-9 to TRBJ2-1, with no clear D. Deletions cut 4 bases from V and 8 bases from J, with 15 bases between. The CDR3 has 14 residues. The germline V gene has CDR1 SEHNR and CDR2 FQNEAQ (reference sequence). The CDR3: CASSSVGARDEQFF. The CDR3 DNA follows: TGTGCCAGCAGCTCGGTTGGAGCGCGTGATGAGCAGTTCTTC. Full variable domain (remainder filled in from reference TRBV7-9 and TRBJ2-1): DTGVSQNPRHKITKRGQNVTFRCDPISEHNRLYWYRQTLGQGPEFLTYFQNEAQLEKSRLLSDRFSAERPKGSFSTLEIQRTEQGDSAMYLCASSSVGARDEQFFGPGTRLTVL.

This chain connects TRBV30 to TRBJ1-2; D call uncertain. The CDR3 contains 13 residues. CDR1 is GTSNPN and CDR2 is SVGIG in the germline V gene (reference sequence). V dropped 3 bases and J dropped 9 bases, with 17 bases sitting between them. The CDR3 DNA reads as TGTGCCTGGAGCGGTCGGCCGGCCTTGAGCTACACCTTC. Translating it yields CAWSGRPALSYTF.

This clonotype was recorded many times. This chain links TRBV2 with TRBJ2-7, with 12 bases aligning to TRBD1. Germline CDR1 is SNHLY and CDR2 is FYNNEI. The CDR3 covers 15 residues. The V and J ends lost 4 bases and 4 bases, in that order; junction bases with no gene match: 5. In DNA form, the CDR3 reads TGTGCCAGCAGTGTTTCGGGACAGGGGGCTTACGAGCAGTACTTC. Translation gives CASSVSGQGAYEQYF.

This clonotype was seen at least ten times. The chain combines TRBV13 with TRBJ2-3, with TRBD1 matching over 9 bases. Germline V gives CDR1 PRHDT, CDR2 FYEKMQ (reference sequence). V shed 0 bases, J shed 3 bases, and the junction held 1 base outside the gene matches. The CDR3 spans 15 residues. CDR3 DNA: TGTGCCAGCAGCTTAGGGGACAGGGGAACAGATACGCAGTATTTT. Protein product: CASSLGDRGTDTQYF.